These 15 T cell receptor beta chains came from one sample sequenced in a study of cytomegalovirus exposure and HLA in healthy donors. Assay used: immunoSEQ multiplex PCR; TCRdb lists only in-frame clones, some missing. Seen here are fewer than 250,000 clones, 85% to 90% observed once, and the top ten hold 2.6%. The specimen sequenced was PBMCs. The receptors originated from a man younger than 35 in good health and CMV-seronegative.

The chain uses TRBV5-8 and TRBJ2-1, with 14 bases that match TRBD2. CDR1 and CDR2 from the germline V gene are SGHTS and YDEGEE. This CDR3 is 19 amino acids long. V lost 1 base to trimming and J lost 0 bases; unmatched junction nucleotides: 6. The chain's CDR3 is CASSLRTSGRTSSYNEQFF. The CDR3 DNA is TGTGCCAGCAGCTTGAGGACTAGCGGGAGGACCAGCTCCTACAATGAGCAGTTCTTC.

The V and J genes are TRBV7-9 and TRBJ2-1, with 11 bases aligning to TRBD2. The V gene end was trimmed by 8 bases and the J gene end by 3 bases; junction bases not matched to a gene: 3. This CDR3 contains 14 residues. Looked up from germline, CDR1 is SEHNR and CDR2 is FQNEAQ (reference sequence). As DNA, the CDR3 is TGTGCCAGCGGGACTAGCGGATTCTACAATGAGCAGTTCTTC. Protein: CASGTSGFYNEQFF.

V usage is TRBV18 and J usage is TRBJ1-6, with 7 bases lining up with TRBD1. Germline V gene sequence: CDR1 KGHSH, CDR2 LQKENI. Losses at the gene ends were 3 bases for V and 7 bases for J; bases not matched to a gene: 3. CDR3 size: 14 residues. This chain's CDR3 is CASSPGTENSPLHF. The CDR3 region has the DNA TGTGCCAGCTCACCCGGGACAGAGAATTCACCCCTCCACTTT.

This clone has a handful of counts. The chain recombines TRBV2 with TRBJ2-2; D ambiguous. Germline lookup yields CDR1 SNHLY and CDR2 FYNNEI. The V and J ends lost 7 bases and 0 bases respectively, with 9 bases between them. This CDR3 is built from 14 residues. The chain's CDR3 is CASTRAANTGELFF. The CDR3 DNA reads as TGTGCCAGCACTCGAGCCGCGAACACCGGGGAGCTGTTTTTT.

The J gene is TRBJ2-3, the V gene TRBV18; 7 bases agree with TRBD1. CDR1 and CDR2 from the germline V gene are KGHSH and LQKENI. The CDR3 runs to 16 residues. Trimming removed 3 bases from V and 4 bases from J; junction bases left unmatched: 10. CDR3 nucleotides: TGTGCCAGCTCACCCTTCGGGGACAGCAGGCCAGATACGCAGTATTTT. Its translation is CASSPFGDSRPDTQYF.

The J gene is TRBJ2-5, the V gene TRBV7-2, with a possible D match to TRBD2 (7 bases). The CDR3 totals 16 residues. CDR1 and CDR2 from the germline V gene are SGHTA and FQGNSA. Trimming took off 5 bases at V and 0 bases at J, with 16 bases between the two ends. The CDR3 region is CASSPWGGGHQETQYF. The CDR3 nucleotides read TGTGCCAGCAGCCCCTGGGGAGGGGGACACCAAGAGACCCAGTACTTC.

This clone was detected a few times. The DNA of the CDR3 is TGCGCCAGCAGCCAAACAGGGGGGGAGCTGTTTTTT. This codes for CASSQTGGELFF. The chain recombines TRBV4-1 with TRBJ2-2, with TRBD1 as a possible D gene (6 bases). The V gene lost 2 bases and the J gene lost 8 bases, with 6 bases spanning the gap. The CDR3 contains 12 residues. Germline lookup yields CDR1 MGHRA and CDR2 YSYEKL.

The rearrangement joins TRBV7-9 to TRBJ2-3; D might be TRBD2 (6 bases). CDR1 and CDR2 from the germline V gene are SEHNR and FQNEAQ (reference sequence). V lost 1 base and J 5 bases, leaving 13 bases between the germline ends. The CDR3 runs 15 residues. The CDR3 bases are TGTGCCAGCAGCTTAGTTGGGAGGATGGGAGATACGCAGTATTTT. Its protein product is CASSLVGRMGDTQYF. The whole variable domain, remainder taken from reference TRBV7-9 and TRBJ2-3, is DTGVSQNPRHKITKRGQNVTFRCDPISEHNRLYWYRQTLGQGPEFLTYFQNEAQLEKSRLLSDRFSAERPKGSFSTLEIQRTEQGDSAMYLCASSLVGRMGDTQYFGPGTRLTVL.

J is TRBJ1-5 and V is TRBV2, with 8 bases lining up with TRBD1. The V and J ends lost 6 bases and 9 bases, in that order; junction bases with no gene match: 7. Germline lookup yields CDR1 SNHLY and CDR2 FYNNEI. The CDR3 totals 13 residues. CDR3 in amino acids: CASRGTGPGPQHF. CDR3 bases: TGTGCCAGCAGGGGGACAGGCCCAGGGCCCCAGCATTTT.

This clone was seen repeatedly, ten times or more. This chain links TRBV6-5 with TRBJ2-2, with D possibly TRBD1 on 5 matching bases. Trimming stripped 4 bases from V and 5 bases from J, with 17 bases between. CDR1 and CDR2 (germline): MNHEY, SVGAGI. The CDR3 covers 16 residues. CDR3 loop: CASSLPKKGATGELFF. The CDR3 DNA reads as TGTGCCAGCAGTTTACCCAAGAAAGGGGCGACCGGGGAGCTGTTTTTT.

This chain uses TRBV7-9 with TRBJ1-5; D gene ambiguous. Looked up from germline, CDR1 is SEHNR and CDR2 is FQNEAQ (reference sequence). With 5 bases removed from V and 8 bases from J, the gap between germline ends came to 10 bases. The CDR3 has 12 residues. The CDR3 DNA is TGTGCCAGCAGCCTTGACACGGAGCCCCAGCATTTT. It is translated as CASSLDTEPQHF. Based on the CDR3 plus reference TRBV7-9 and TRBJ1-5, the full variable domain is DTGVSQNPRHKITKRGQNVTFRCDPISEHNRLYWYRQTLGQGPEFLTYFQNEAQLEKSRLLSDRFSAERPKGSFSTLEIQRTEQGDSAMYLCASSLDTEPQHFGDGTRLSIL.

This clone was seen a handful of times. The chain is built from TRBV7-3 and TRBJ2-5; a possible D gene is TRBD1 (6 bases). The CDR3 runs 12 residues. Germline CDR1 SGHTA, CDR2 FQGTGA. Trimming pared 4 bases from V and 5 bases from J, leaving 8 bases between. The CDR3 DNA reads TGTGCCAGCAGCTCAAGGGGGGAGACCCAGTACTTC. It yields the protein CASSSRGETQYF.

The genes are TRBV27 and TRBJ2-5; no firm D call. This CDR3 has 14 amino acids. The V and J ends lost 3 bases and 5 bases respectively, with 13 bases between them. From germline, CDR1 is MNHEY and CDR2 SMNVEV (reference sequence). CDR3 DNA: TGTGCCAGCAGTTTGGCTAGGTTTCGGGAGACCCAGTACTTC. Protein sequence: CASSLARFRETQYF.

CDR3 nucleotide sequence: TGTGCCAGCAGCGAATCCACACAGCCCCAGCATTTT. This sequence encodes CASSESTQPQHF. This chain uses TRBV7-9 with TRBJ1-5; D is undetermined. There are 12 residues in the CDR3. Trimming shortened V by 5 bases and J by 7 bases, and 9 bases separated the two germline ends. Germline V gene data show CDR1 as SEHNR and CDR2 as FQNEAQ (reference sequence).

This chain joins TRBV7-9 and TRBJ1-5; tentative D call: TRBD1 (5 bases). Per the germline V gene, CDR1 is SEHNR and CDR2 is FQNEAQ (reference sequence). V lost 3 bases and J lost 7, with 13 bases in between. The CDR3 has 14 residues. The CDR3 sequence: CASSFDSGPQPQHF. In DNA, the CDR3 is TGTGCCAGCAGCTTTGATTCAGGGCCCCAGCCCCAGCATTTT.